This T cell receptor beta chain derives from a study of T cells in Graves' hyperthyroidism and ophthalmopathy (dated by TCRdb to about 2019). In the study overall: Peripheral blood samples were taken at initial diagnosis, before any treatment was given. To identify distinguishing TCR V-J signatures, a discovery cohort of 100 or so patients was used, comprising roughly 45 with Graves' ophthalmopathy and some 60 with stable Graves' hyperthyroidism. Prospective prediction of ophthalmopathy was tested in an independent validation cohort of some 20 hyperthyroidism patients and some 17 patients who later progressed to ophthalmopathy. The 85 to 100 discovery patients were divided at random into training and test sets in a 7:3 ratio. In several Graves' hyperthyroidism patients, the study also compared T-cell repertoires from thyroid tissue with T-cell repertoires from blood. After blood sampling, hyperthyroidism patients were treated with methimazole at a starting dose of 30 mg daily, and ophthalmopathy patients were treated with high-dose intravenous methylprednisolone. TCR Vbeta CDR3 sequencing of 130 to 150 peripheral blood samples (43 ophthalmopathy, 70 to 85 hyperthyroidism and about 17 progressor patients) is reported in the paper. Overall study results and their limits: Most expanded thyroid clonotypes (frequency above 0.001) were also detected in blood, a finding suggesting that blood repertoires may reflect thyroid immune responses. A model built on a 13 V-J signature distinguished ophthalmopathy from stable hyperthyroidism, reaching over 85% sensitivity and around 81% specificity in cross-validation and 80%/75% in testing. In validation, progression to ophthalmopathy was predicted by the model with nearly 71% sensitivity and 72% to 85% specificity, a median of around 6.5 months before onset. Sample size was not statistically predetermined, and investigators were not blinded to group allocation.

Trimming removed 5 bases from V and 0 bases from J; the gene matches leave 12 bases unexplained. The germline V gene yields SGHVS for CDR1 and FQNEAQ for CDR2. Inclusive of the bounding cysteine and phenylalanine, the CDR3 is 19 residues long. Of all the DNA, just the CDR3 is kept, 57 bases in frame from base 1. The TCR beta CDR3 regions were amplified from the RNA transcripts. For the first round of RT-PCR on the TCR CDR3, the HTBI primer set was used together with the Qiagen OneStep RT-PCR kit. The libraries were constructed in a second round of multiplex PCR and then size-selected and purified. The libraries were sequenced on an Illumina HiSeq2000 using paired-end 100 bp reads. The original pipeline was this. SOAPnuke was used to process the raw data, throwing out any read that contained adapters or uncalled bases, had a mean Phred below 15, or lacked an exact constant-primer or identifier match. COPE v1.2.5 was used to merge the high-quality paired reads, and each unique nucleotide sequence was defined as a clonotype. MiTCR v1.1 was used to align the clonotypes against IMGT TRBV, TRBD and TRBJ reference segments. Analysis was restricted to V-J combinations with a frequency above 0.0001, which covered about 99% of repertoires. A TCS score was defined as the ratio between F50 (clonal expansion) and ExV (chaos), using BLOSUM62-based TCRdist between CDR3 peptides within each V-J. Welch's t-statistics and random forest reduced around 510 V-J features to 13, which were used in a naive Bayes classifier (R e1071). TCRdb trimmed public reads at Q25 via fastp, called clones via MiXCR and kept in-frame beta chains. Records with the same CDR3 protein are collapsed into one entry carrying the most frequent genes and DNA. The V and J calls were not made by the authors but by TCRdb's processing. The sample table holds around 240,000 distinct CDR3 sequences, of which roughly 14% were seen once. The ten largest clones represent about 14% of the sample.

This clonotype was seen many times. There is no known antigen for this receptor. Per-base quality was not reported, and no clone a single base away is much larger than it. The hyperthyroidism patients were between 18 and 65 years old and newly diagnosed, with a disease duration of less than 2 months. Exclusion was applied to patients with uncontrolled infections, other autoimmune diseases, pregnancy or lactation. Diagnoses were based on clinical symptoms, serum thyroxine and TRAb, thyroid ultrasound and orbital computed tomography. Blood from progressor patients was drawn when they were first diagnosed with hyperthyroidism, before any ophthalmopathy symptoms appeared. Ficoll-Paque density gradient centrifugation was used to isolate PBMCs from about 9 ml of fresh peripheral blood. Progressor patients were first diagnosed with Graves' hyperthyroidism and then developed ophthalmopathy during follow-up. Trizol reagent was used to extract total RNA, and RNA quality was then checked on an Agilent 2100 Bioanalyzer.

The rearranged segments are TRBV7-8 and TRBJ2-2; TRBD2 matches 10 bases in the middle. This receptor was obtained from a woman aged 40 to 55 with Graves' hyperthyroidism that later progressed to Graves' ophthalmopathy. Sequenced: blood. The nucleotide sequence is TGTGCCAGCAGCACAAAAAGGGGAAGCGGGAGGGCGAACACCGGGGAGCTGTTTTTT. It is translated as CASSTKRGSGRANTGELFF.